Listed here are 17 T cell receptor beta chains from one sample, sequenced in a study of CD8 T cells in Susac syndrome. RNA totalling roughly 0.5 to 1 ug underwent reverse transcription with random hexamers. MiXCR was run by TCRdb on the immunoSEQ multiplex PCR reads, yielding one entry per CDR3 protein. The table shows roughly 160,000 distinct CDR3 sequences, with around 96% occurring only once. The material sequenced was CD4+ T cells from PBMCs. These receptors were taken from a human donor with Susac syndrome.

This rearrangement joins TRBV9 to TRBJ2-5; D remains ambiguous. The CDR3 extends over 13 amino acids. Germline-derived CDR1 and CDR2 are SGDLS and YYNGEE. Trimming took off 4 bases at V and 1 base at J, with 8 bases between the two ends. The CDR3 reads CASSPSSQETQYF. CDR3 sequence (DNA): TGTGCCAGCAGCCCCTCCAGCCAAGAGACCCAGTACTTC.

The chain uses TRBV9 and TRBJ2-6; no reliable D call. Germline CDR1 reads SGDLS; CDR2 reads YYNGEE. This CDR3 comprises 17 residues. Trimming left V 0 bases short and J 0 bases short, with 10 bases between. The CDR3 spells CASSVDPGGSGANVLTF. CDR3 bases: TGTGCCAGCAGCGTAGACCCAGGTGGCTCTGGGGCCAACGTCCTGACTTTC.

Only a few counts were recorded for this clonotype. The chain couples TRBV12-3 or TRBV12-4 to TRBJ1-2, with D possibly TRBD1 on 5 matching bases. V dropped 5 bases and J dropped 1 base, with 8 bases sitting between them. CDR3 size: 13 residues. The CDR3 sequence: CASSPDSNYGYTF. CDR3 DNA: TGTGCCAGCAGTCCCGACAGTAACTATGGCTACACCTTC.

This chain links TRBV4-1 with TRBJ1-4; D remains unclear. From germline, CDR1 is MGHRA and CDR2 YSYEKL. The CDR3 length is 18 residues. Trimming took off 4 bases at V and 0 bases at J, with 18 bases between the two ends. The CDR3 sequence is CASSPRSGLMATNEKLFF. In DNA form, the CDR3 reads TGCGCCAGCAGCCCCAGGTCGGGTCTGATGGCAACTAATGAAAAACTGTTTTTT.

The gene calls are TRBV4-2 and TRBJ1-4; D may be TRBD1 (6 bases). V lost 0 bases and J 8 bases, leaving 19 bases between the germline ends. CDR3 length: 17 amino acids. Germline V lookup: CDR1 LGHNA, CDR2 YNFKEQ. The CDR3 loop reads CASSQDIRGGYGEKLFF. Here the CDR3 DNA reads TGTGCCAGCAGCCAAGATATTCGAGGGGGATACGGAGAAAAACTGTTTTTT.

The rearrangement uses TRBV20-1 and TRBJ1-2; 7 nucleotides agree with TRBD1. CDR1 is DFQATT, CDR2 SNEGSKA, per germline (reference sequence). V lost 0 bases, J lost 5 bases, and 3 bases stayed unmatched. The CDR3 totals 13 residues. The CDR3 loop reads CSARDQTGYGYTF. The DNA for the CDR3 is TGCAGTGCTAGAGACCAGACAGGGTATGGCTACACCTTC.

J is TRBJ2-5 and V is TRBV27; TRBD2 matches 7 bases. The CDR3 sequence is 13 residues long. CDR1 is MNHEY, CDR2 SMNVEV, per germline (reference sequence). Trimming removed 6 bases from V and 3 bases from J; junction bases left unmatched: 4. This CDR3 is CASRTSVKETQYF. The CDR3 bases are TGTGCCAGCAGAACTAGCGTAAAAGAGACCCAGTACTTC.

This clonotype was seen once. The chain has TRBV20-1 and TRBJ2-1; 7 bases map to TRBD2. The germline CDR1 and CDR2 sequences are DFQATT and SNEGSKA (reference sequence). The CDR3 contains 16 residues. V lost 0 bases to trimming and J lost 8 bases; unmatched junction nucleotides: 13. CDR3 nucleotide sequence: TGCAGTGCTAGAGATGGTCGGACTAGTTATTACCATGAGCAGTTCTTC. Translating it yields CSARDGRTSYYHEQFF.

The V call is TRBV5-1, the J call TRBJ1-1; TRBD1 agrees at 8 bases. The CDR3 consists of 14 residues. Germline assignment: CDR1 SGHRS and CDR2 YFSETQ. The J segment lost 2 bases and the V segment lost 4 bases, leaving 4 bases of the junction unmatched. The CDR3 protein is CASSIDRGNTEAFF. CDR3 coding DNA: TGCGCCAGCAGCATCGACAGGGGAAACACTGAAGCTTTCTTT.

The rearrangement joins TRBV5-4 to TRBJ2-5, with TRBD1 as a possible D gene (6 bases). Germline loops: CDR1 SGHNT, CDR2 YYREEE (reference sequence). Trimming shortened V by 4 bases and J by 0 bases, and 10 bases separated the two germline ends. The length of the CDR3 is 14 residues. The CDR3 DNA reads TGTGCCAGCAGCAACAGGGTAAACCAAGAGACCCAGTACTTC. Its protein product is CASSNRVNQETQYF.

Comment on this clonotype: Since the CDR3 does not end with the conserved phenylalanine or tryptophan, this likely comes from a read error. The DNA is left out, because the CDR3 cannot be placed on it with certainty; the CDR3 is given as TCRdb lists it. CDR3 sequence: CASSLVGVWSI. V usage is TRBV7-9 and J usage is TRBJ2-1. The germline V gene encodes CDR1 SEHNR and CDR2 FQNEAQ (reference sequence). Termini included, the CDR3 measures 11 amino acids.

CDR3 DNA sequence: TGTGCCAGCAGGGAGGACAGGGAGGGAGAGACCCAGTACTTC. It yields the protein CASREDREGETQYF. This sequence joins TRBV2 and TRBJ2-5, with TRBD1 as a possible D gene (8 bases). The germline V gene encodes CDR1 SNHLY and CDR2 FYNNEI. With 6 bases removed from V and 4 bases from J, the gap between germline ends came to 15 bases. CDR3 length: 14 amino acids.

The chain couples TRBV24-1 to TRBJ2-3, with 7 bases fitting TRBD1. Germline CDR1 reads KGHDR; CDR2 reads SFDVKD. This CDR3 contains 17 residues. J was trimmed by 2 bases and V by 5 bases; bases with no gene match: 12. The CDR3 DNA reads TGTGCCACCAGTGCCACGAACAGGGGCCAAACCACAGATACGCAGTATTTT. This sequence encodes CATSATNRGQTTDTQYF.

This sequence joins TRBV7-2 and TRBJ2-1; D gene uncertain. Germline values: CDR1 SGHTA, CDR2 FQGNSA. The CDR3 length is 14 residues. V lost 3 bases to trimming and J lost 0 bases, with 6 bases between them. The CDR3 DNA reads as TGTGCCAGCAGCTTGCCGAACTCCTACAATGAGCAGTTCTTC. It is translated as CASSLPNSYNEQFF.

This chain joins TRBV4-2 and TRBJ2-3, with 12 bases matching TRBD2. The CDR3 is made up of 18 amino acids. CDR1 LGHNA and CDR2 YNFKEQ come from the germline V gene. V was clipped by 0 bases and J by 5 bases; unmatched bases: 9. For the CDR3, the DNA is TGTGCCAGCAGCCAAGATCCTACTAGCGGGGGGCGGGGAGATACGCAGTATTTT. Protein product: CASSQDPTSGGRGDTQYF.

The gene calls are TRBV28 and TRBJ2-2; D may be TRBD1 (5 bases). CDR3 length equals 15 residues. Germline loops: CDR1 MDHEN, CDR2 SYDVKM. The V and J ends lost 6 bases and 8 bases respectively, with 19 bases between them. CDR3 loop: CASSSVVRAPGELFF. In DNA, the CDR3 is TGTGCCAGCAGCTCCGTCGTCAGGGCCCCAGGGGAGCTGTTTTTT.

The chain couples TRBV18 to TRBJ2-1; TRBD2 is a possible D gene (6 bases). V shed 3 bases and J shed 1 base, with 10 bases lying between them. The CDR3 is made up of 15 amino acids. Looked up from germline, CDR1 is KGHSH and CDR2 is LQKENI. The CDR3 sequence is CASSPSGGSYNEQFF. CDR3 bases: TGTGCCAGCTCACCTAGCGGAGGATCCTACAATGAGCAGTTCTTC.